This TCR beta chain was found in a study of blood T cell repertoires in COVID-19. Study summary: COVID-19 samples collected from the United States, Italy and Spain covered acute and convalescent phases. In each case, the material was cDNA or gDNA derived from T cells, B-cell-depleted T cells, or PBMCs.

CDR3 length: 16 amino acids. From germline, CDR1 is LNHDA and CDR2 SQIVND (reference sequence). Germline trimming cut 5 bases from V and 0 bases from J; bases unmatched to any gene: 7. Study processing details: Reference gene primer amplification gave nucleated cell count estimates. Method: immunoSEQ multiplex PCR; TCRdb's copy keeps in-frame clones and lacks some. V and J calls plus clone size are reproduced from that table; the DNA served to infer D and trimming. The table shows about 220,000 clones, with 82% occurring only once. Those enrolled in Seattle joined during active infection and were followed longitudinally afterward.

The rearrangement links TRBV19 to TRBJ2-4; 7 nucleotides agree with TRBD1. The receptor was derived from a woman between 65 and 79 years old with COVID-19, enrolled during active disease. The material sequenced was peripheral blood. The CDR3 loop is CASSDQGVLAKNIQYF. The DNA for the CDR3 is TGTGCCAGTAGTGATCAGGGGGTTCTAGCCAAAAACATTCAGTACTTC.